The T cell receptor (beta chain) under discussion was sequenced for a study of CD8 T cells in Susac syndrome. Random hexamers were used to reverse transcribe an amount of roughly 0.45 to 1 ug RNA. TCRdb independently ran MiXCR on the immunoSEQ multiplex PCR reads; one entry per CDR3 protein. The sample lists roughly 80,000 distinct CDR3 sequences; roughly 94% were seen once. V was clipped by 4 bases and J by 2 bases, with 12 bases between them. The CDR3 covers 13 residues. Germline assignment: CDR1 GTSNPN and CDR2 SVGIG (reference sequence). This receptor was obtained from a human donor with Susac syndrome. Sequencing was performed on CD8+ T cells from PBMCs. This chain joins TRBV30 and TRBJ2-7, with a weak D call TRBD1 (6 bases). This CDR3 reads CAWKLGHTYEQYF. The CDR3 nucleotides are TGTGCCTGGAAATTGGGACACACCTACGAGCAGTACTTC.